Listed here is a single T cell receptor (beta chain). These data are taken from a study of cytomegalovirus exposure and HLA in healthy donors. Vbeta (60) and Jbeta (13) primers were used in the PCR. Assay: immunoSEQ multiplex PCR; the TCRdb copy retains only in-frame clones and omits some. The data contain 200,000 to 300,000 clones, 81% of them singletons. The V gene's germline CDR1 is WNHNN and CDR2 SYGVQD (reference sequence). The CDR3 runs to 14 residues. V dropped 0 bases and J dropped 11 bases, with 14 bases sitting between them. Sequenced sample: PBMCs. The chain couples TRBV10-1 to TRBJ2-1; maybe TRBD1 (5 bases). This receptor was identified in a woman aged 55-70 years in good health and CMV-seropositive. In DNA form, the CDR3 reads TGCGCCAGCAGTGAGTCGATTTGGGCGGACAAGCAGTTCTTC. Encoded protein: CASSESIWADKQFF.